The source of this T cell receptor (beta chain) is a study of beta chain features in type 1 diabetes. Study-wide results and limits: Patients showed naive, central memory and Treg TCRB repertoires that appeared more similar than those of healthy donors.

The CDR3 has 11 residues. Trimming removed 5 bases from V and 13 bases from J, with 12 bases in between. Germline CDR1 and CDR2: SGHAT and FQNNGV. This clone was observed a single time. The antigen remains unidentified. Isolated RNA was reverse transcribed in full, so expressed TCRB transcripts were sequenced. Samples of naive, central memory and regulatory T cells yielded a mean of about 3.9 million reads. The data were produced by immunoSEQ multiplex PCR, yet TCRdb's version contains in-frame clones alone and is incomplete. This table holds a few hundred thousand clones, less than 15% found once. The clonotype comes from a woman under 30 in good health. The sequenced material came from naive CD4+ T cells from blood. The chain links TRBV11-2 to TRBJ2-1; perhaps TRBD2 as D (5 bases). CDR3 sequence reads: CASSPIREQFF. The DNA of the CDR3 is TGTGCCAGCAGCCCCATCCGGGAACAGTTCTTC.